This paragraph reports one T cell receptor (beta chain). Its antigen remains unknown. All donors were healthy HIV-negative adults lacking recent acute infections or vaccinations. Data came from immunoSEQ multiplex PCR; TCRdb stores just in-frame clones and leaves some out. Of about 490,000 clones in the sample, 70% to 80% were seen once. The data originate from a study of shared clonotypes between healthy human individuals. Findings and caveats of the study: Expectations were that clonotype sharing among donors would be affected by sequencing depth.

Germline-derived CDR1 and CDR2 are KGHSH and LQKENI. The CDR3 extends over 16 amino acids. The V segment lost 5 bases and the J segment 10 bases; nucleotides outside the gene matches: 13. The gene calls are TRBV18 and TRBJ2-1; 11 nucleotides match TRBD2. The sample was PBMCs. This TCR came from a middle-aged woman in good health. Some clones in this sample may be carry-over from other donors' samples. This CDR3 is CASSILGPGTSGEQFF. The DNA for the CDR3 is TGTGCCAGCTCAATCCTGGGACCCGGGACTAGCGGAGAGCAGTTCTTC.